This entry is about one T cell receptor (beta chain). This sample was taken from a study of blood T cell repertoires in COVID-19. Study information: Some COVID-19 samples were acute and others convalescent; all came from the United States, Italy and Spain.

Original analysis: Estimation of nucleated cell counts was performed using reference gene primer amplification. Clones were read by immunoSEQ multiplex PCR, and TCRdb kept only the in-frame ones, dropping some. The V and J calls and clone size were taken over from that table, and D and trimming were inferred from the DNA. The table lists roughly 100,000 clones, roughly 80% of them singletons. The V and J ends lost 6 bases and 5 bases, in that order; junction bases with no gene match: 12. This CDR3 has 16 amino acids. Germline-derived CDR1 and CDR2 are SGHKS and YYEKEE (reference sequence). This sequence originates from a woman between 65 and 79 years old with acute or convalescent COVID-19. V is TRBV5-5 and J is TRBJ2-1; TRBD2 matches at 9 bases. The source material was peripheral blood. The chain's CDR3 is CASTFGGASGNNEQFF. CDR3 in DNA: TGTGCCAGCACCTTTGGCGGGGCTAGCGGGAACAATGAGCAGTTCTTC.